This T cell receptor (beta chain) was profiled in a study of shared clonotypes between healthy human individuals. A word on this clone: Its specificity is unknown.

This CDR3 region has 14 residues. Germline assignment: CDR1 MNHEY and CDR2 SMNVEV (reference sequence). The ends were cut back, 5 bases at V and 0 bases at J, with 9 bases in the middle. Every donor was a Caucasian adult from Nashville, Tennessee. CD8 memory merged CD45RO+ cells and CCR7-negative CD45RA+ TemRA cells into one population. Study findings and constraints: Non-shared clonotypes displayed generation probabilities falling below those of clonotypes present in all four donors.

Replicate PCRs from sorted subsets contained 200 ng DNA, which is 29,000 or so T cell genomes. Using immunoSEQ multiplex PCR, the repertoire was profiled, and TCRdb retains in-frame clones only, with some absent. The data show fewer than 850,000 clones, about 92% seen once. This receptor was identified in a man younger than 30 in good health. Some clones in this sample may be carry-over from other donors' samples. The V gene is TRBV27, the J gene TRBJ2-3; D remains unclear. Sequenced: memory CD8+ T cells from PBMCs. Subset meaning: CD45RO+ cells pooled with CCR7-negative TemRA cells. CDR3 protein: CASSPLGSTDTQYF. CDR3 bases: TGTGCCAGCAGTCCCCTCGGGAGCACAGATACGCAGTATTTT.